This T cell receptor beta chain was sequenced during a study of cytomegalovirus exposure and HLA in healthy donors. Whole-study results and caveats: Only CMV serostatus was available as immune exposure information. Some segments of the V type, notably TRBV6-2 and TRBV6-3, were excluded as indistinguishable. With later analysis, a missense DCLRE1C variant became linked to TCR beta V- and J-gene trimming.

On this clone itself: Its antigen remains unidentified.

With 60 Vbeta and 13 Jbeta primers, the PCR was carried out. Some clones are missing from TCRdb's copy, which holds only in-frame ones; the method was immunoSEQ multiplex PCR. The sample has about 110,000 clones, around 84% seen once. This CDR3 is built from 13 residues. The ends were cut back, 6 bases at V and 7 bases at J, with 10 bases in the middle. Germline loops: CDR1 SNHLY, CDR2 FYNNEI. J is TRBJ1-6 and V is TRBV2; D possibly corresponds to TRBD1 (6 bases). The source material was PBMCs. The TCR comes from a woman between 25 and 40 years old in good health and CMV-seronegative. The CDR3 DNA reads as TGTGCCAGCAGGGACAGACAGAATTCACCCCTCCACTTT. It specifies CASRDRQNSPLHF.